The present entry profiles one TCR beta chain with its context. Its target is unknown. The sample originates from a study of T cells in Graves' hyperthyroidism and ophthalmopathy. With V trimmed by 6 bases and J by 4 bases, 5 bases remained unmatched. The CDR3 extends over 13 amino acids. Researchers amplified the TCR beta CDR3 regions from RNA transcripts. When the TCR CDR3 underwent first-round RT-PCR, the HTBI primer set was used. From the multiplex PCR reads, TCRdb called clonotypes with MiXCR, one entry per CDR3 protein. This sample has 480,000 or so distinct CDR3 sequences, with around 50% found just once. Study findings and constraints: Appearing also in blood were most of the thyroid clonotypes expanded above 0.001.

The sequenced sample consisted of peripheral blood or thyroid tissue (not recorded which). The chain recombines TRBV12-3 or TRBV12-4 with TRBJ2-7; the match to TRBD1 covers 8 bases. The receptor's source is an adult woman with Graves' disease, either hyperthyroidism or ophthalmopathy (not recorded which). The CDR3 region is CASSGQGWYEQYF. The CDR3 DNA reads TGTGCCAGCAGCGGACAGGGATGGTACGAGCAGTACTTC.